Shown below are 10 T cell receptor beta chains from a single sample sequenced in a study of T-cell reconstitution after alpha-beta-depleted transplantation in children (dated by TCRdb to about 2016). The intended sense of this specimen's treatment or condition label: allogeneic hematopoietic cell transplantation with graft depleted of TCRalphabeta T cells and CD19 B cells. The library relied on PCR. Instrument on record: Illumina HiSeq 2500. Molecular barcoding was employed in the preparation of TCR libraries, with unique molecular identifiers being used to normalize TCRbeta repertoire quantification. Clones were called with MiXCR by TCRdb after fastp trimmed the public reads at Q25, and only in-frame beta chains were retained. Rows with a matching CDR3 protein are joined into one entry that keeps the most common DNA and genes. The sample profile shows 95,000 to 150,000 distinct CDR3 sequences; under 25% of them were found once. The top ten hold approximately 10% of the sample.

Here the sequenced sample was PBMCs, mostly from graft donor cells, taken 180 days after TCRalphabeta/CD19-depleted stem cell transplant. The receptor source for this set is a male patient aged 2 to 10 who had a stem cell transplant for chronic granulomatous disease, so the T cells may come from the graft donor.

This clonotype was seen ten or more times. CDR3 bases: TGTGCCAGCAGCCAAGGACAGGGAAAACAGCCCCAGCATTTT. Amino acids: CASSQGQGKQPQHF. The chain links TRBV3-1 to TRBJ1-5; 7 positions match TRBD1. The CDR3 runs 14 residues. Germline trimming cut 1 base from V and 7 bases from J; bases unmatched to any gene: 4. Germline CDR1 is LGHDT and CDR2 is YNNKEL (reference sequence).

There are a few counts of this clonotype. The CDR3 region has the DNA TGTGCCAGCAGCTTGATCGCCAGGGCTAGCGGGGGAGGCAATGAGCAGTTCTTC. As protein: CASSLIARASGGGNEQFF. The rearrangement joins TRBV5-6 to TRBJ2-1; TRBD2 matches at 10 bases. With 1 base clipped from V and 6 bases from J, the junction kept 13 bases outside the gene matches. From germline, CDR1 is SGHDT and CDR2 YYEEEE. The CDR3 has 18 residues.

This chain connects TRBV12-3 or TRBV12-4 to TRBJ1-2; perhaps TRBD1 as D (6 bases). The CDR3 is made up of 13 amino acids. V shed 5 bases and J shed 8 bases, with 15 bases lying between them. CDR3 in DNA: TGTGCCAGCAGTCGACAGGCTGATAACGGCTACACCTTC. Translating gives CASSRQADNGYTF.

This clonotype has a handful of counts. The rearrangement joins TRBV7-2 to TRBJ2-5; D might be TRBD1 or TRBD2, each matching 6 bases. Germline CDR1 SGHTA, CDR2 FQGNSA. V lost 5 bases and J 4 bases, leaving 20 bases between the germline ends. The CDR3 is 16 amino acids. The chain's CDR3 is CASSRITGGGVETQYF. DNA for the CDR3: TGTGCCAGCAGCCGTATCACTGGAGGGGGTGTAGAGACCCAGTACTTC.

This clonotype was counted at least ten times. The V and J genes are TRBV7-2 and TRBJ2-3; perhaps TRBD2 as D (5 bases). Trimming stripped 0 bases from V and 4 bases from J, with 8 bases between. The CDR3 has 14 residues. Germline CDR1 is SGHTA and CDR2 is FQGNSA. The CDR3 DNA reads as TGTGCCAGCAGCTTAGCGAGGGTTTCAGATACGCAGTATTTT. This encodes CASSLARVSDTQYF.

Note on this clonotype: This clone may be a read error of a much larger clone one base away. The conserved phenylalanine or tryptophan is not found at the CDR3 terminus, so this likely reflects a read error. J is TRBJ2-3 and V is TRBV20-1; D possibly corresponds to TRBD2 (6 bases). The germline gives CDR1 DFQATT, CDR2 SNEGSKA (reference sequence). V was pared by 7 bases and J by 0 bases, with 17 bases between. This CDR3 comprises 15 residues. The CDR3: CSGQISSASTDTQYY. CDR3 sequence (DNA): TGCAGTGGACAGATATCTAGCGCCAGCACAGATACGCAGTATTAT.

The V and J genes are TRBV7-9 and TRBJ2-7; D may correspond to TRBD1 or TRBD2 (5 bases each). Looked up from germline, CDR1 is SEHNR and CDR2 is FQNEAQ (reference sequence). V was clipped by 6 bases and J by 0 bases, with 15 bases between them. The CDR3 contains 15 residues. CDR3 bases: TGTGCCAGCAGTCCCAGGGCCGAGGGCTCCTACGAGCAGTACTTC. It encodes CASSPRAEGSYEQYF.

This clonotype came up many times. The chain recombines TRBV20-1 with TRBJ2-1; D is possibly TRBD2 (5 bases). This CDR3 spans 13 amino acids. Trimming took off 4 bases at V and 4 bases at J, with 11 bases between the two ends. Germline-derived CDR1 and CDR2 are DFQATT and SNEGSKA (reference sequence). CDR3 sequence (DNA): TGCAGTGCTACGAACGGGGTTTACAATGAGCAGTTCTTC. Translation: CSATNGVYNEQFF.

This clonotype appeared many times. The chain is built from TRBV20-1 and TRBJ2-1; D may be TRBD1 or TRBD2 (5 bases each). V was shortened by 3 bases and J by 3 bases, with 9 bases between the two germline ends. The CDR3 extends over 13 amino acids. The germline V gene has CDR1 DFQATT and CDR2 SNEGSKA (reference sequence). The CDR3: CSARRGFYNEQFF. As DNA, the CDR3 is TGCAGTGCTAGGAGGGGATTCTACAATGAGCAGTTCTTC.

V and J are TRBV12-3 or TRBV12-4 and TRBJ2-7; no clear D. Trimming cost V 5 bases and J 4 bases, with 9 bases left between them. This CDR3 spans 12 amino acids. The CDR3 sequence: CASSLVRYEQYF. The CDR3, as DNA: TGTGCCAGCAGTCTCGTTAGATACGAGCAGTACTTC.